This TCR beta chain derives from a study of T cell responses to AZD1222 COVID-19 vaccine. Study-level information: Both about-4-week and about-12-week second-dose recipients were combined.

This table comes from immunoSEQ multiplex PCR, and its TCRdb copy is limited to in-frame clones, with some not included. This table has 110,000 to 150,000 clones, about 92% appearing once. Study conclusions and caveats: Close to half of spike-specific TCRs reportedly recognize unmutated variant regions.

Details on this clone: Its target is unknown.

This CDR3 is 16 amino acids long. In germline, CDR1 is LGHNA, CDR2 YNFKEQ. Trimming removed 0 bases from V and 5 bases from J, with 17 bases in between. This clonotype was obtained from an adult in good health. Source: peripheral blood, taken on day 0 of AZD1222 vaccination. This sequence joins TRBV4-2 and TRBJ2-7, with unresolved D. The CDR3 DNA sequence: TGTGCCAGCAGCCAAGAGAGTCGAGCAGCGACGCACGAGCAGTACTTC. This translates into CASSQESRAATHEQYF.